The rows below give T cell receptor beta chains drawn from one sample of a study of CD8 T cells in ankylosing spondylitis. A single record per CDR3 protein comes from TCRdb applying MiXCR to the 5' RACE reads. The sample lists 130,000 or so distinct CDR3 sequences, more than 15% occurring once. Material for sequencing was blood, either unsorted or a sorted T cell fraction (not recorded which). The receptors were gathered from a male donor with ankylosing spondylitis. Each CDR3 is given with its conserved first and last residue. Each record gives: D gene, V gene, clone size, J gene, CDR3 protein, CDR3 DNA. The D gene is left open where the match is weak. Not all rows give a size; the values are once, few, many and, for expanded clones, a class.

>NA|TRBV28|NA|TRBJ2-1
CASSLVGASEQFF
TGTGCCAGCAGTTTAGTGGGAGCCTCTGAGCAGTTCTTC
>TRBD1|TRBV27|few|TRBJ1-5
CASRIGTGHSNQPQHF
TGTGCCAGCAGAATCGGGACAGGGCATAGCAATCAGCCCCAGCATTTT
>NA|TRBV12-3/TRBV12-4|NA|TRBJ2-5
CASTDGGTQYF
TGTGCCAGCACCGACGGGGGGACCCAGTACTTC
>NA|TRBV27|NA|TRBJ1-5
CASSLSGENQPQHF
TGTGCCAGCAGTTTATCGGGGGAGAATCAGCCCCAGCATTTT
>TRBD2|TRBV15|few|TRBJ2-3
CATGSPGGLAVTDTQYF
TGTGCCACCGGATCACCTGGTGGGCTAGCGGTCACAGATACGCAGTATTTT
>NA|TRBV7-2|NA|TRBJ2-3
CASSTGTYHTDTQYF
TGTGCCAGCAGTACTGGGACTTACCACACAGATACGCAGTATTTT
>TRBD1|TRBV28|few|TRBJ1-1
CASGEQGGTEAFF
TGTGCCAGCGGTGAACAGGGGGGCACTGAAGCTTTCTTT
>NA|TRBV14|NA|TRBJ2-1
CASSQLGGSSYNEQFF
TGTGCCAGCAGCCAACTCGGGGGAAGCTCCTACAATGAGCAGTTCTTC
>NA|TRBV28|few|TRBJ2-7
CASSLGIGFPYEQYF
TGTGCCAGCAGTCTGGGTATAGGGTTTCCCTACGAGCAGTACTTC
>NA|TRBV29-1|few|TRBJ2-2
CSVGLSQGGTGELFF
TGCAGCGTTGGCCTTTCACAGGGTGGCACCGGGGAGCTGTTTTTT
>NA|TRBV15|NA|TRBJ2-1
CATSRDLWGSYNEQFF
TGTGCCACCAGCAGAGATCTTTGGGGCTCCTACAATGAGCAGTTCTTC
>TRBD2|TRBV28|NA|TRBJ2-7
CASSSLAGGSHEQYF
TGTGCCAGTTCCAGCCTAGCGGGAGGGAGCCACGAGCAGTACTTC
>NA|TRBV7-6|few|TRBJ2-6
CASSLRWGSVSGANVLTF
TGTGCCAGCAGCTTACGTTGGGGGAGTGTCTCTGGGGCCAACGTCCTGACTTTC
>TRBD1|TRBV29-1|few|TRBJ2-5
CSVTGAETQYF
TGCAGCGTCACAGGGGCAGAGACCCAGTACTTC
>TRBD2|TRBV29-1|NA|TRBJ2-3
CSVEFQRELGDTQYF
TGCAGCGTTGAATTCCAGCGGGAGTTGGGGGATACGCAGTATTTT
>NA|TRBV4-1|NA|TRBJ2-1
CASSQDTGSYNEQFF
TGCGCCAGCAGCCAAGATACGGGCTCCTACAATGAGCAGTTCTTC
>NA|TRBV29-1|NA|TRBJ1-2
CSARSGGIFAWGYTF
TGCAGCGCCCGCTCGGGGGGTATATTCGCTTGGGGCTACACCTTC
>TRBD1|TRBV9|NA|TRBJ2-1
CASSVDGTVFNEQFF
TGTGCCAGCAGCGTAGATGGGACAGTCTTTAATGAGCAGTTCTTC
>TRBD2|TRBV4-3|few|TRBJ2-7
CASSQAPGLAGSEQYF
TGCGCCAGCAGCCAAGCTCCGGGACTAGCGGGATCAGAGCAGTACTTC
>NA|TRBV5-6|few|TRBJ2-1
CASSFGGGEQFF
TGTGCCAGCAGTTTCGGGGGAGGAGAGCAGTTCTTC
>NA|TRBV6-2/TRBV6-3|few|TRBJ2-7
CASSYSGQNEQYF
TGTGCCAGCAGTTACTCGGGCCAGAACGAGCAGTACTTC
>NA|TRBV5-5|few|TRBJ2-5
CASSLPFQETQYF
TGTGCCAGCAGCTTGCCGTTTCAAGAGACCCAGTACTTC
>NA|TRBV2|few|TRBJ2-7
CASSGSGQYF
TGTGCCAGCAGTGGATCCGGGCAGTACTTC
>TRBD1|TRBV7-9|NA|TRBJ2-5
CASSPGTVTQETQYF
TGTGCCAGCAGTCCCGGGACAGTTACTCAAGAGACCCAGTACTTC